One T cell receptor beta chain is described in this entry. The antigen is unknown. Through a sample-barcoded 5' primer and a J-beta primer mix, a second PCR was run for roughly 6 to 11 cycles. Each cDNA molecule, via a template-switch adaptor with 12 random nucleotides, was tagged. Using its own MiXCR run on the 5' RACE reads, TCRdb lists one record per CDR3 protein. The table records hundreds of thousands of distinct CDR3 sequences, approximately 67% of them present only once. This record belongs to a study of blood T cells in healthy people across ages. Overall study findings and caveats: No conclusive comparison of naive versus antigen-experienced cells was possible with unsorted PBMCs. A strong correlation between TCR beta diversity and naive T cell percentage was seen. The CMV status of each donor remained undetermined, and this could have confounded shifts in expanded clonotypes.

The origin of this receptor is a man aged 25 to 40 in good health. The sequencing input was blood.

The CDR3, as DNA: TGTGCCAGCAGCTTGCAGGGGACGAGAGAGACCCAGTACTTC. Its translation: CASSLQGTRETQYF. V and J are TRBV7-3 and TRBJ2-5; perhaps TRBD1 as D (6 bases). V shed 3 bases and J shed 4 bases, with 12 bases lying between them. The CDR3 extends over 14 amino acids. The V gene's germline CDR1 is SGHTA and CDR2 FQGTGA.